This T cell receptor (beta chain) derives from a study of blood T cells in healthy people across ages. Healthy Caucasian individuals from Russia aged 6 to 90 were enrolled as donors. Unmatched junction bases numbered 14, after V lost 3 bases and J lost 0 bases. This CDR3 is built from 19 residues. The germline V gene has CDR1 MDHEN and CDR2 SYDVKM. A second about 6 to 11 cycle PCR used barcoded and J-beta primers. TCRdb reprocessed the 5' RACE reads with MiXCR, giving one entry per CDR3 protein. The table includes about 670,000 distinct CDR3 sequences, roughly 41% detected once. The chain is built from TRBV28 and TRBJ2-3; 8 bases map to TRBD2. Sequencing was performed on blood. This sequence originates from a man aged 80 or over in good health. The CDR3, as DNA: TGTGCCAGCAGTTTGGGGGCTCTGGTAGCGGGGTATAGCACAGATACGCAGTATTTT. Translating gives CASSLGALVAGYSTDTQYF.